This T cell receptor beta chain was obtained from a study of OX40 agonist ivuxolimab in advanced cancers. Turning to the study itself: Patients received ivuxolimab, an agonistic anti-OX40 (CD134) antibody. Participants averaged approximately 65 years of age (range 23 to 79) and were roughly 80% male.

Study-level findings and limits: Expanded clones were, on average, more numerous in CD8+ T cells than in CD4+.

Profiled with immunoSEQ multiplex PCR; TCRdb holds only in-frame clones, not every one. The table shows 97,000 or so clones, with around 91% occurring only once. Worth noting for this clone: Its antigen is unknown.

The sampling schedule covered blood at baseline, cycle 4 day 1, and cycle 7 day 1. The origin of this receptor is an adult with an advanced solid tumor such as melanoma, head and neck, liver or kidney cancer. This specimen was CD4+ or CD8+ T cells sorted from blood, taken in a trial of the OX40 agonist ivuxolimab.

DNA for the CDR3: TGTGCCAGCAAGGGGTCCTGGCCCCAGCATTTT. It yields the protein CASKGSWPQHF. This chain joins TRBV6-1 and TRBJ1-5; D may be TRBD1 (5 bases). V was cut by 7 bases and J by 9 bases, with 10 bases left in between. The CDR3 length is 11 residues. Germline CDR1 reads MNHNS; CDR2 reads SASEGT.